One and the same sample provided the 32 T cell receptor beta chains below, sequenced in a study of blood T cell repertoires in COVID-19. Method: immunoSEQ multiplex PCR; TCRdb's copy keeps in-frame clones and lacks some. The table includes about 240,000 clones, around 83% detected once. Source material: peripheral blood. The receptors were sampled from a woman aged 80 or over with acute or convalescent COVID-19.

This clone was picked up one time. The rearrangement uses TRBV9 and TRBJ1-2; possibly TRBD1 for D (5 bases). Germline V gives CDR1 SGDLS, CDR2 YYNGEE. Trimming shortened V by 0 bases and J by 0 bases, and 12 bases separated the two germline ends. The CDR3 loop spans 16 amino acids. The chain's CDR3 is CASSVEGRATNYGYTF. The CDR3 coding sequence is TGTGCCAGCAGCGTAGAGGGGAGGGCTACTAACTATGGCTACACCTTC.

The chain links TRBV7-8 to TRBJ2-7, with D unresolved. The CDR3 sequence is 14 residues long. V was pared by 1 base and J by 3 bases, with 10 bases between. Germline lookup yields CDR1 SGHVS and CDR2 FQNEAQ. CDR3 in amino acids: CASSLGDRGYEQYF. The CDR3 DNA is TGTGCCAGCAGCTTAGGAGATCGAGGCTACGAGCAGTACTTC.

The chain links TRBV29-1 to TRBJ2-4; a weak D match, TRBD2 (6 bases). Trimming removed 4 bases from V and 7 bases from J, with 20 bases in between. The CDR3 totals 15 residues. Germline V CDR1 and CDR2: SQVTM, ANQGSEA. The CDR3 loop is CSVAGESTFRNIQYF. Here the CDR3 DNA reads TGCAGCGTTGCGGGGGAGAGTACGTTTAGGAACATTCAGTACTTC.

The chain uses TRBV24-1 and TRBJ2-2, with no clear D. This CDR3 has 12 amino acids. Trimming removed 5 bases at V and 6 bases at J, with 6 bases between. Germline V gives CDR1 KGHDR, CDR2 SFDVKD. The CDR3: CATSGPPGELFF. The DNA for the CDR3 is TGTGCCACCAGTGGGCCCCCCGGGGAGCTGTTTTTT.

This chain uses TRBV7-2 with TRBJ2-7; D uncertain. In germline, CDR1 is SGHTA, CDR2 FQGNSA. Trimming cost V 1 base and J 4 bases, with 8 bases left between them. The CDR3 extends over 13 amino acids. CDR3 sequence reads: CASSLVSAYEQYF. The CDR3 region has the DNA TGTGCCAGCAGCTTAGTATCAGCGTACGAGCAGTACTTC. The variable domain in full, with the rest retrieved from reference TRBV7-2 and TRBJ2-7, is GAGVSQSPSNKVTEKGKDVELRCDPISGHTALYWYRQSLGQGLEFLIYFQGNSAPDKSGLPSDRFSAERTGGSVSTLTIQRTQQEDSAVYLCASSLVSAYEQYFGPGTRLTVT.

This clone showed up just once. The V and J genes are TRBV19 and TRBJ1-5; 8 positions agree with TRBD1. Trimming at V came to 3 bases and at J to 7 bases, leaving 8 bases not matched to a gene. The CDR3 is made up of 15 amino acids. The germline gives CDR1 LNHDA, CDR2 SQIVND (reference sequence). The CDR3 here is CASSISGGGSQPQHF. The CDR3 nucleotides are TGTGCCAGTAGTATCTCAGGGGGCGGTAGCCAGCCCCAGCATTTT.

The chain has TRBV3-1 (or the pseudogene TRBV3-2) and TRBJ1-1; 10 positions match TRBD1. The V segment lost 3 bases and the J segment 3 bases; nucleotides outside the gene matches: 13. Germline V lookup: CDR1 LGHDT, CDR2 YNNKEL (reference sequence). CDR3 size: 18 residues. This CDR3 is CASSHTFGTGDPYTEAFF. Here the CDR3 DNA reads TGTGCCAGCAGCCACACATTCGGGACAGGGGACCCATACACTGAAGCTTTCTTT.

The chain uses TRBV3-1 (or the pseudogene TRBV3-2) and TRBJ2-1, with a possible D match to TRBD2 (6 bases). Germline loops: CDR1 LGHDT, CDR2 YNNKEL (reference sequence). Trimming shortened V by 4 bases and J by 2 bases, and 15 bases separated the two germline ends. The CDR3 totals 16 residues. The CDR3 DNA reads as TGTGCCAGCAGCCCCCGGCGGGACCCTACCTACAATGAGCAGTTCTTC. As protein: CASSPRRDPTYNEQFF.

The chain has TRBV27 and TRBJ1-6; 10 positions match TRBD1. The CDR3 runs 15 residues. Unmatched junction bases numbered 1, after V lost 0 bases and J lost 8 bases. Germline-derived CDR1 and CDR2 are MNHEY and SMNVEV (reference sequence). CDR3 protein: CASSLSGTGDSPLHF. Here the CDR3 DNA reads TGTGCCAGCAGTTTATCCGGGACAGGGGATTCACCCCTCCACTTT.

The chain employs TRBV5-1 and TRBJ2-7; 9 nucleotides align to TRBD1. Germline values: CDR1 SGHRS, CDR2 YFSETQ. With V trimmed by 4 bases and J by 5 bases, 10 bases remained unmatched. The CDR3 covers 15 residues. The CDR3 sequence is CASSPGTGWTHEQYF. The CDR3 DNA sequence: TGCGCCAGCAGCCCCGGGACAGGGTGGACCCACGAGCAGTACTTC. The full variable domain, in which reference TRBV5-1 and TRBJ2-7 provide the parts outside the CDR3, is KAGVTQTPRYLIKTRGQQVTLSCSPISGHRSVSWYQQTPGQGLQFLFEYFSETQRNKGNFPGRFSGRQFSNSRSEMNVSTLELGDSALYLCASSPGTGWTHEQYFGPGTRLTVT.

J is TRBJ2-1 and V is TRBV18, with 11 bases aligning to TRBD2. V was pared by 3 bases and J by 3 bases, with 1 base of the junction left unmatched. In germline, CDR1 is KGHSH, CDR2 LQKENI. The CDR3 extends over 15 amino acids. CDR3 bases: TGTGCCAGCTCACCGCTAGCGGGGGGCTACAATGAGCAGTTCTTC. Residues: CASSPLAGGYNEQFF.

V is TRBV2 and J is TRBJ2-7; TRBD2 matches 13 bases. The length of the CDR3 is 16 residues. The V gene's germline CDR1 is SNHLY and CDR2 FYNNEI. Losses at the gene ends were 4 bases for V and 5 bases for J; bases not matched to a gene: 8. The CDR3 nucleotides are TGTGCCAGCAGTGGGGGAGGGACTAGCGGGGCTCACGAGCAGTACTTC. As protein: CASSGGGTSGAHEQYF. Drawing the rest from reference TRBV2 and TRBJ2-7, the complete variable domain is EPEVTQTPSHQVTQMGQEVILRCVPISNHLYFYWYRQILGQKVEFLVSFYNNEISEKSEIFDDQFSVERPDGSNFTLKIRSTKLEDSAMYFCASSGGGTSGAHEQYFGPGTRLTVT.

This clone was counted a single time. The CDR3 DNA follows: TGTGCCAGCAGCCAAGCGAGGGGGACTTCACCCCTCCACTTT. This codes for CASSQARGTSPLHF. The genes are TRBV3-1 (or the pseudogene TRBV3-2) and TRBJ1-6, with D perhaps matching TRBD1 (6 bases). This CDR3 is built from 14 residues. V was shortened by 1 base and J by 9 bases, with 10 bases between the two germline ends. Germline V lookup: CDR1 LGHDT, CDR2 YNNKEL (reference sequence).

This clone was seen a handful of times. V usage is TRBV4-1 and J usage is TRBJ1-6; D uncertain. CDR1 and CDR2 (germline): MGHRA, YSYEKL. The CDR3 contains 15 residues. Trimming took 4 bases from V and 0 from J, leaving 7 bases between them. The CDR3 protein is CASSPGSSYNSPLHF. In DNA, the CDR3 is TGCGCCAGCAGCCCCGGGAGCTCCTATAATTCACCCCTCCACTTT.

V gene TRBV7-9 combines with J gene TRBJ1-2; D is perhaps TRBD1 (6 bases). Trimming took off 3 bases at V and 3 bases at J, with 11 bases between the two ends. The CDR3 has 14 residues. CDR1 and CDR2 from the germline V gene are SEHNR and FQNEAQ (reference sequence). CDR3 loop: CASSFRGGDYGYTF. CDR3 sequence (DNA): TGTGCCAGCAGCTTTCGGGGGGGCGACTATGGCTACACCTTC.

The CDR3 spells CASSIWRAPSNEKLFF. Written as DNA, the CDR3 is TGTGCCAGTAGTATCTGGAGGGCCCCTTCTAATGAAAAACTGTTTTTT. V and J are TRBV19 and TRBJ1-4; the D is unclear. Per the germline V gene, CDR1 is LNHDA and CDR2 is SQIVND (reference sequence). V shed 3 bases and J shed 3 bases, with 14 bases lying between them. The CDR3 covers 16 residues.

This chain joins TRBV24-1 and TRBJ1-1; D gene uncertain. CDR3 size: 11 residues. The V end was cut by 8 bases, the J end by 5 bases, with 8 bases between. Germline values: CDR1 KGHDR, CDR2 SFDVKD. This CDR3 reads CATNGLTEAFF. DNA for the CDR3: TGTGCCACCAATGGGCTGACTGAAGCTTTCTTT.

V and J are TRBV6-5 and TRBJ2-7; D unresolved. Germline V gene sequence: CDR1 MNHEY, CDR2 SVGAGI. V was trimmed by 5 bases and J by 2 bases, leaving 13 bases between them. The CDR3 extends over 14 amino acids. The CDR3 DNA reads TGTGCCAGCAGTCCCGACGGAGATGCCTACGAGCAGTACTTC. This translates into CASSPDGDAYEQYF.

The CDR3 protein is CASSLGTVSGYTF. CDR3 nucleotides: TGTGCCAGCAGTTTAGGGACAGTTAGTGGCTACACCTTC. The chain uses TRBV12-3 or TRBV12-4 and TRBJ1-2; tentative D call: TRBD1 (6 bases). This CDR3 has 13 amino acids. Trimming removed 1 base from V and 7 bases from J, with 10 bases in between.

On this clone itself: The sample has other DNA sequences that encode this CDR3 too. This chain joins TRBV7-2 and TRBJ2-5; TRBD2 matches at 8 bases. CDR1 is SGHTA and CDR2 is FQGNSA in the germline V gene. J gave up 5 bases and V 5 bases, and 4 bases lay outside the gene matches. CDR3 size: 13 residues. This chain's CDR3 is CASSPGGPETQYF. The CDR3 DNA is TGTGCCAGCAGCCCGGGGGGGCCGGAGACCCAGTACTTC.

This clone was seen once. The chain carries TRBV5-8 and TRBJ1-5; 8 nucleotides match TRBD1. Germline V CDR1 and CDR2: SGHTS, YDEGEE. The V gene end was trimmed by 4 bases and the J gene end by 3 bases; junction bases not matched to a gene: 9. The CDR3 length is 16 residues. In nucleotides, the CDR3 is TGTGCCAGCAGCCAATCGACAGGGGTCTCCAATCAGCCCCAGCATTTT. Amino acid sequence: CASSQSTGVSNQPQHF.

This clone was seen just once. This chain's CDR3 is CASTVNTEAFF. CDR3 bases: TGTGCCAGTACAGTGAACACTGAAGCTTTCTTT. V and J are TRBV2 and TRBJ1-1; D not certain. Trimming cost V 9 bases and J 0 bases, with 5 bases left between them. The CDR3 is made up of 11 amino acids. From germline, CDR1 is SNHLY and CDR2 FYNNEI.

This clone was observed once. The chain carries TRBV14 and TRBJ1-2; D is undetermined. Germline CDR1 and CDR2: SGHDN and FVKESK. V lost 0 bases and J lost 4, with 6 bases in between. This CDR3 contains 13 residues. CDR3 bases: TGTGCCAGCAGCCAAGAAAGGAGCTATGGCTACACCTTC. Translating it yields CASSQERSYGYTF.

This clone is a singleton in its sample. This sequence joins TRBV30 and TRBJ1-1, with 10 bases fitting TRBD1. The CDR3 has 14 residues. Germline V lookup: CDR1 GTSNPN, CDR2 SVGIG (reference sequence). V lost 5 bases and J lost 5; bases outside the gene matches: 8. The CDR3 nucleotides are TGTGCCTGGGGGACAGGGGTGAGGGGGACTGAAGCTTTCTTT. It encodes CAWGTGVRGTEAFF.

The chain combines TRBV13 with TRBJ2-1; no firm D call. The CDR3 covers 13 residues. Trimming cost V 5 bases and J 0 bases, with 5 bases left between them. Germline V gene data show CDR1 as PRHDT and CDR2 as FYEKMQ (reference sequence). CDR3 nucleotides: TGTGCCAGCAGCAGAGACTCCTACAATGAGCAGTTCTTC. Translating it yields CASSRDSYNEQFF.

The chain couples TRBV2 to TRBJ1-6, with 9 bases that match TRBD1. Unmatched junction bases numbered 7, after V lost 6 bases and J lost 7 bases. Germline CDR1 reads SNHLY; CDR2 reads FYNNEI. The CDR3 has 15 amino acids. CDR3 region: CASREEGTGNSPLHF. CDR3 sequence (DNA): TGTGCCAGCAGGGAGGAGGGGACAGGGAATTCACCCCTCCACTTT. Full variable domain (outside the CDR3, taken from reference TRBV2 and TRBJ1-6): EPEVTQTPSHQVTQMGQEVILRCVPISNHLYFYWYRQILGQKVEFLVSFYNNEISEKSEIFDDQFSVERPDGSNFTLKIRSTKLEDSAMYFCASREEGTGNSPLHFGNGTRLTVT.

The rearrangement uses TRBV2 and TRBJ2-3, with 11 bases aligning to TRBD2. Germline V lookup: CDR1 SNHLY, CDR2 FYNNEI. The CDR3 sequence is 15 residues long. V lost 5 bases, J lost 4 bases, and 5 bases stayed unmatched. The CDR3 coding sequence is TGTGCCAGCAGTAAACTAGCGGGGGAGTCAGATACGCAGTATTTT. Translating gives CASSKLAGESDTQYF.

The V call is TRBV9, the J call TRBJ2-4; 7 nucleotides align to TRBD2. In germline, CDR1 is SGDLS, CDR2 YYNGEE. The CDR3 covers 17 residues. Trimming took 0 bases from V and 5 from J; bases not matched to a gene: 11. The CDR3 spells CASSVGTDLRGENIQYF. The DNA of the CDR3 is TGTGCCAGCAGCGTAGGCACCGACCTCCGGGGGGAAAACATTCAGTACTTC.

V usage is TRBV5-6 and J usage is TRBJ1-5, with 8 bases that match TRBD1. The germline V gene has CDR1 SGHDT and CDR2 YYEEEE. This CDR3 has 15 residues. The J segment lost 4 bases and the V segment lost 4 bases, leaving 7 bases of the junction unmatched. The chain's CDR3 is CASSLAGGPNQPQHF. As DNA, the CDR3 is TGTGCCAGCAGCCTTGCAGGGGGCCCTAATCAGCCCCAGCATTTT.

The CDR3 loop reads CASRTSGTGGYGYTF. The CDR3 nucleotides are TGTGCCAGCAGGACCTCCGGGACAGGGGGTTATGGCTACACCTTC. The chain recombines TRBV6-5 with TRBJ1-2; TRBD1 matches 11 bases. The length of the CDR3 is 15 residues. J lost 5 bases, V lost 6 bases, and 8 bases had no gene match. Germline assignment: CDR1 MNHEY and CDR2 SVGAGI.

The chain employs TRBV9 and TRBJ1-2; D is ambiguous. The CDR3 covers 13 residues. Trimming took off 4 bases at V and 1 base at J, with 8 bases between the two ends. Germline CDR1 and CDR2: SGDLS and YYNGEE. The CDR3: CASSPGINYGYTF. CDR3 DNA: TGTGCCAGCAGCCCCGGGATTAACTATGGCTACACCTTC.

CDR3 loop: CASSRDRVETQYF. In DNA form, the CDR3 reads TGTGCCAGCAGCCGAGACAGGGTTGAGACCCAGTACTTC. This sequence joins TRBV3-1 (or the pseudogene TRBV3-2) and TRBJ2-5; TRBD1 aligns across 7 bases. CDR3 length: 13 amino acids. The V gene end was trimmed by 4 bases and the J gene end by 5 bases; junction bases not matched to a gene: 4. Germline V gene lookup returns CDR1 LGHDT and CDR2 YNNKEL (reference sequence).